What follows is one T cell receptor beta chain and its context. Its antigen is unidentified. Uncontrolled infection, other autoimmune disease, pregnancy or lactation led to exclusion. TCR beta CDR3 region amplification was performed from RNA transcripts. Carried out on the TCR CDR3, a first-round RT-PCR used the HTBI primer set. TCRdb fed the multiplex PCR reads into MiXCR, producing one record per CDR3 protein. Of 500,000 to 700,000 distinct CDR3 sequences listed, 15% to 20% were seen once; the top ten hold 15% to 20%. The data are from a study of T cells in Graves' hyperthyroidism and ophthalmopathy. The study's findings and limits: From stable hyperthyroidism, ophthalmopathy was separated by a 13 V-J model. Peripheral blood also featured most of the thyroid clonotypes expanded above 0.001.

Per the germline V gene, CDR1 is SEHNR and CDR2 is FQNEAQ (reference sequence). Trimming pared 2 bases from V and 5 bases from J, leaving 15 bases between. The CDR3 has 15 residues. Specimen: blood. The chain has TRBV7-9 and TRBJ1-2, with D hard to call. The sequence derives from a woman aged 18-29 years with Graves' hyperthyroidism. The CDR3, as DNA: TGTGCCAGCAGCTTAAATCCGCGTCCGGTGTATGGCTACACCTTC. It is translated as CASSLNPRPVYGYTF.